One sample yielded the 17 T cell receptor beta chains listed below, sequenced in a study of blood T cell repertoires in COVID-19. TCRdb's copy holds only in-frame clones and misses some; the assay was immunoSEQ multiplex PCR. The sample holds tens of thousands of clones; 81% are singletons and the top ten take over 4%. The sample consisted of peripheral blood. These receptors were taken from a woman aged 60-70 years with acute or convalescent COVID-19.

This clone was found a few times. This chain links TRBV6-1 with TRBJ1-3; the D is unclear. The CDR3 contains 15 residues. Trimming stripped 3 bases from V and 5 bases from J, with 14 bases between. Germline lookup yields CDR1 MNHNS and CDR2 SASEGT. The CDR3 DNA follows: TGTGCCAGCAGTGATACGGTTATAGCCAGAAACACCATATATTTT. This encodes CASSDTVIARNTIYF.

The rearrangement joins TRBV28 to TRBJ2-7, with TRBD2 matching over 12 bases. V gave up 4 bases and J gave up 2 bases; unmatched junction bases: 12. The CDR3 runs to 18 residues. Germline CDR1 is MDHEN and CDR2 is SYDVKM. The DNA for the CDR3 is TGTGCCAGCAGTTCCCACGGACTAGCGGGGACAAAAGCCTACGAGCAGTACTTC. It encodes CASSSHGLAGTKAYEQYF.

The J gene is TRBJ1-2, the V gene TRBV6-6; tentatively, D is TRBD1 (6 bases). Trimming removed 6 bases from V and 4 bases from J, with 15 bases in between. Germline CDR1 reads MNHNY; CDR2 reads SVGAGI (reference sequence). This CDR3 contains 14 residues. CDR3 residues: CASSPGVVGYGYTF. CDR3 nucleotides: TGTGCCAGCAGCCCAGGGGTAGTTGGCTATGGCTACACCTTC.

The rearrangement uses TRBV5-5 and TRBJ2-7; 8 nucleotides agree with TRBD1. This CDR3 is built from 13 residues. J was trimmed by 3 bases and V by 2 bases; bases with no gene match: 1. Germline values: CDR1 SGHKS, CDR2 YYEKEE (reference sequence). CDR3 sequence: CASSLDRGYEQYF. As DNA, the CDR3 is TGTGCCAGCAGCTTAGACAGGGGCTACGAGCAGTACTTC.

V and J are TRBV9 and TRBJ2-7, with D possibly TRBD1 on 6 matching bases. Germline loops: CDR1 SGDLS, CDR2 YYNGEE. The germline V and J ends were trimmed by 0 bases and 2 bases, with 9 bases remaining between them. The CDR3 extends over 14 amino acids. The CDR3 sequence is CASSVGGQTYEQYF. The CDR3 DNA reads TGTGCCAGCAGCGTAGGCGGACAGACCTACGAGCAGTACTTC. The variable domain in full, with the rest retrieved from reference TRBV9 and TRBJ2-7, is DSGVTQTPKHLITATGQRVTLRCSPRSGDLSVYWYQQSLDQGLQFLIQYYNGEERAKGNILERFSAQQFPDLHSELNLSSLELGDSALYFCASSVGGQTYEQYFGPGTRLTVT.

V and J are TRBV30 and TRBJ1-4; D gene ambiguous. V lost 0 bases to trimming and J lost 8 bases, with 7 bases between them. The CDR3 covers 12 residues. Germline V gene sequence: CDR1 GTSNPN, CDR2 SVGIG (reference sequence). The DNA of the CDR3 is TGTGCCTGGAGTGTACTGGAGGAAAAACTGTTTTTT. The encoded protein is CAWSVLEEKLFF.

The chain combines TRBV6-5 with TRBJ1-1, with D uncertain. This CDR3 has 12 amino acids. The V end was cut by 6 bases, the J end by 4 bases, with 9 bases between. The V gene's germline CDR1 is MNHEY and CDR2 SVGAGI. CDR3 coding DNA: TGTGCCAGCAGGAGAGGAGGCACTGAAGCTTTCTTT. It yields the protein CASRRGGTEAFF.

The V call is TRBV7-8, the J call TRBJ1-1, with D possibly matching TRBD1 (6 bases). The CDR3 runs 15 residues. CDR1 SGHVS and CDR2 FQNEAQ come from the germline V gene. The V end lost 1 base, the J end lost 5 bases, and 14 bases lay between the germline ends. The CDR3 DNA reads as TGTGCCAGCAGCTTAGGAATACAGGGAGGGACTGAAGCTTTCTTT. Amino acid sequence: CASSLGIQGGTEAFF. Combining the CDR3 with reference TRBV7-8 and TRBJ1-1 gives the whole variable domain GAGVSQSPRYKVAKRGQDVALRCDPISGHVSLFWYQQALGQGPEFLTYFQNEAQLDKSGLPSDRFFAERPEGSVSTLKIQRTQQEDSAVYLCASSLGIQGGTEAFFGQGTRLTVV.

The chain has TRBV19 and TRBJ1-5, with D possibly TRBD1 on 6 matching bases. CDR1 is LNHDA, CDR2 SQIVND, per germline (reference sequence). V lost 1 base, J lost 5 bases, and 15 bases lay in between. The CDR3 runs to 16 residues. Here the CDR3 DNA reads TGTGCCAGTAGTATAGGGGGGCAGGCGATTTATCAGCCCCAGCATTTT. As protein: CASSIGGQAIYQPQHF.

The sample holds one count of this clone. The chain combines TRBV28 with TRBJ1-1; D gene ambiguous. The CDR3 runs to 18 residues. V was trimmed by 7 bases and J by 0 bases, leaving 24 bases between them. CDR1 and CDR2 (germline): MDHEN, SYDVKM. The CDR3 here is CASTLIGVATGLNTEAFF. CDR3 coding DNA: TGTGCCAGCACCCTGATCGGGGTGGCTACTGGATTGAACACTGAAGCTTTCTTT.

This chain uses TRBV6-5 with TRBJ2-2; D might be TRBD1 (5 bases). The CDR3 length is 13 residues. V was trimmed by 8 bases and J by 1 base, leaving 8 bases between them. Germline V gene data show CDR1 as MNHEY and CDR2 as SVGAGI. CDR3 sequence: CASGTGNTGELFF. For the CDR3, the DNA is TGTGCCAGCGGTACAGGGAACACCGGGGAGCTGTTTTTT.

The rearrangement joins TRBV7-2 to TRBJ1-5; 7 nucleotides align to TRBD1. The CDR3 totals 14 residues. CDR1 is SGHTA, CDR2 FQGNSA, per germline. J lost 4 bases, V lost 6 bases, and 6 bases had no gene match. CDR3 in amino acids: CASSSQGGNQPQHF. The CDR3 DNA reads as TGTGCCAGCAGTTCTCAGGGGGGTAATCAGCCCCAGCATTTT. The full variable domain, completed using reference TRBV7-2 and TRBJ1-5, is GAGVSQSPSNKVTEKGKDVELRCDPISGHTALYWYRQSLGQGLEFLIYFQGNSAPDKSGLPSDRFSAERTGGSVSTLTIQRTQQEDSAVYLCASSSQGGNQPQHFGDGTRLSIL.

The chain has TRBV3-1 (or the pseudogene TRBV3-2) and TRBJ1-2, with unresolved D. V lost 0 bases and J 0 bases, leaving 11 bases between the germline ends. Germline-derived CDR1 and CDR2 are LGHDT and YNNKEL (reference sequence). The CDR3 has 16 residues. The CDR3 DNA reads TGTGCCAGCAGCCAAGAGATTGGGCGGGCTAACTATGGCTACACCTTC. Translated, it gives CASSQEIGRANYGYTF.

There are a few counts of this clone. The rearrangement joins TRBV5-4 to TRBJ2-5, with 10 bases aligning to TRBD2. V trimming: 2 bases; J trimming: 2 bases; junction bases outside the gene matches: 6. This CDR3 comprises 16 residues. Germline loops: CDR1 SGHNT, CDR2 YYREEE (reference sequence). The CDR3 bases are TGTGCCAGCAGCTTCGAAGCGGGGGGGACGCAAGAGACCCAGTACTTC. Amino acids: CASSFEAGGTQETQYF.

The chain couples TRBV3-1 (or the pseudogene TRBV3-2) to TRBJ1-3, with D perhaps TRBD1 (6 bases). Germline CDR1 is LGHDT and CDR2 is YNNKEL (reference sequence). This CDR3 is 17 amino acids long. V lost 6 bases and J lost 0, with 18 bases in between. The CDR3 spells CASSRGSGVNSGNTIYF. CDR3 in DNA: TGTGCCAGCAGTAGGGGGTCCGGGGTAAACTCTGGAAACACCATATATTTT.

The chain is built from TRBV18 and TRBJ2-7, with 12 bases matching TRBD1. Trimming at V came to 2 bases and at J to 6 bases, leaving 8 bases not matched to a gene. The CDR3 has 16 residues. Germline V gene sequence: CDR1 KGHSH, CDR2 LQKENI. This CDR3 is CASSPISGQGAVEQYF. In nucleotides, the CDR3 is TGTGCCAGCTCACCAATATCGGGACAGGGGGCGGTCGAGCAGTACTTC.

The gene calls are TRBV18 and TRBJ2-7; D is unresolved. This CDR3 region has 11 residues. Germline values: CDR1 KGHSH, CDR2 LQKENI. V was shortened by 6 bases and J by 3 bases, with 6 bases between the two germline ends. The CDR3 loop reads CASSSGYEQYF. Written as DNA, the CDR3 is TGTGCCAGCTCCTCGGGCTACGAGCAGTACTTC. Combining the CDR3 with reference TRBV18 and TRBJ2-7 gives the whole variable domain NAGVMQNPRHLVRRRGQEARLRCSPMKGHSHVYWYRQLPEEGLKFMVYLQKENIIDESGMPKERFSAEFPKEGPSILRIQQVVRGDSAAYFCASSSGYEQYFGPGTRLTVT.